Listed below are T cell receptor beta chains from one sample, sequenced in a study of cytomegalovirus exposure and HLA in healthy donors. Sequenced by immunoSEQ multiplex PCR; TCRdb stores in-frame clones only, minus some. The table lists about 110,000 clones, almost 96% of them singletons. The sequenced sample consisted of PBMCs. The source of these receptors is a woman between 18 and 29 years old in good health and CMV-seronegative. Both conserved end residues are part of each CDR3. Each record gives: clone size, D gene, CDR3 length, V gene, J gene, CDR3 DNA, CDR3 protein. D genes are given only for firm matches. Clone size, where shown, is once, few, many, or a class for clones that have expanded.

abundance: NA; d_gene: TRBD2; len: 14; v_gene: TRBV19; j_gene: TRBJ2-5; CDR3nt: TGTGCCAGTAGCGTGACTAGCGGGGTACAGACCCAGTACTTC; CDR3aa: CASSVTSGVQTQYF
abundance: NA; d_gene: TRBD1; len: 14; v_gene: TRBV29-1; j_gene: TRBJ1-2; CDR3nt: TGCAGCGCTCAGGACAGGGGGCGTTGGGATGGCTACACCTTC; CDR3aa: CSAQDRGRWDGYTF
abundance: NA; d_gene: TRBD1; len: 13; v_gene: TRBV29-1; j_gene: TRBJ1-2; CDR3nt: TGCAGCGTTGGGACAGGGGTACTTAGTGGCTACACCTTC; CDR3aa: CSVGTGVLSGYTF
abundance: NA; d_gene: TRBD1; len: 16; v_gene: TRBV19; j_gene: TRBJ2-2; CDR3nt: TGTGCCAGTAGTACCACTTGGGACAGACCCCGAGGGGAGCTGTTTTTT; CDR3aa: CASSTTWDRPRGELFF
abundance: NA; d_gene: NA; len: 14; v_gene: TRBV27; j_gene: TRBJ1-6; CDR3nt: TGTGCCAGCAGTTCCCCCGGGATTAATTCACCCCTCCACTTT; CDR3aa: CASSSPGINSPLHF
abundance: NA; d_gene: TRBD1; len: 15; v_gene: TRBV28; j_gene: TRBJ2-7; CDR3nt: TGTGCCAGCAGTTTACTAACAGGGGTGGGTCACGAGCAGTACTTC; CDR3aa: CASSLLTGVGHEQYF
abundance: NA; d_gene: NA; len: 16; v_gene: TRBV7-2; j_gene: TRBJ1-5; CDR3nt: TGTGCCAGCAGCTTAGGTTCAGGGACTGGCTATCAGCCCCAGCATTTT; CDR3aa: CASSLGSGTGYQPQHF
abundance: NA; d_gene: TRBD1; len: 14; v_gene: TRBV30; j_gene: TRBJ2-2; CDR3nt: TGTGCCTTCGAGACAGGGGGTTACACCGGGGAGCTGTTTTTT; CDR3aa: CAFETGGYTGELFF
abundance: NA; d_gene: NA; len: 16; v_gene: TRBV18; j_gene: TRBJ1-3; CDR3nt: TGTGCCAGCTCACCGGGAGCTTACAGGGTTGGAAACACCATATATTTT; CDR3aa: CASSPGAYRVGNTIYF
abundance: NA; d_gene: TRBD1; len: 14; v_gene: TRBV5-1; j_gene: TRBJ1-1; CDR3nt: TGCGCCAGCAGAACCGGGACAGCCAACACTGAAGCTTTCTTT; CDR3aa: CASRTGTANTEAFF
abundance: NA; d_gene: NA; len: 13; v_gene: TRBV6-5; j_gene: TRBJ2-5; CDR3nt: TGTGCCAGCAGTTACCGGGGTGCGGGGACCCAGTACTTC; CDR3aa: CASSYRGAGTQYF
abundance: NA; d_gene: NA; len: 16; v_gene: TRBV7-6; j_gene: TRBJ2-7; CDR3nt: TGTGCCAGCAGCTCCCGGCCGGGGAGTTCCTCCTACGAGCAGTACTTC; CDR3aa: CASSSRPGSSSYEQYF
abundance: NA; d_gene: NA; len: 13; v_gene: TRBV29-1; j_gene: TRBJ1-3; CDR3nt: TGCACCAGCTTCCGGGGGTTAGGATACACCATATATTTT; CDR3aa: CTSFRGLGYTIYF
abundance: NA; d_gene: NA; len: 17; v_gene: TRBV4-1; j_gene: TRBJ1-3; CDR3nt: TGCGCCAGCAGCCAAGAAGGGTCCAGGGGTAATGGAAACACCATATATTTT; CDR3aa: CASSQEGSRGNGNTIYF
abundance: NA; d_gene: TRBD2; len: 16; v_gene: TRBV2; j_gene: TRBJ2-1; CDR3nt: TGTGCCAGCAGGTGGACTAGCGGGGGGACAAACAATGAGCAGTTCTTC; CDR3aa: CASRWTSGGTNNEQFF
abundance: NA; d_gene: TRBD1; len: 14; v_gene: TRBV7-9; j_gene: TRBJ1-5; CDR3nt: TGTGCCAGCAGCCCAGGACAGGGCGATCAGCCCCAGCATTTT; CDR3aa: CASSPGQGDQPQHF
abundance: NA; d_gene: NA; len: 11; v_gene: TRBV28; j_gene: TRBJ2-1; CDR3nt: TGTGCCAGCAAGAGGGAAGTTGAGCAGTTCTTC; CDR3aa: CASKREVEQFF
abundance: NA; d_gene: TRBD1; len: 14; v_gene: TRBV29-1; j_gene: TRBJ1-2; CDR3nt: TGCAGCGTTGGATACCCAGGGGGCGCCTATGGCTACACCTTC; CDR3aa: CSVGYPGGAYGYTF
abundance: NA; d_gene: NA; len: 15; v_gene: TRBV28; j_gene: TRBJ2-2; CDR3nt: TGTGCCAGCAGTTTAGGAGTCCTGGACACCGGGGAGCTGTTTTTT; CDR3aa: CASSLGVLDTGELFF
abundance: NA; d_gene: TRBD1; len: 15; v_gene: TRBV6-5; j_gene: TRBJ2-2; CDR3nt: TGTGCCACCGAAAGGACAGGGGGAAGAACCGGGGAGCTGTTTTTT; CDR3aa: CATERTGGRTGELFF
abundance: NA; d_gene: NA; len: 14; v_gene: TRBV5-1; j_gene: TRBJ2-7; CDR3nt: TGCGCCAGCAGCCCCCCGTCGGGGGACTACGAGCAGTACTTC; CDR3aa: CASSPPSGDYEQYF
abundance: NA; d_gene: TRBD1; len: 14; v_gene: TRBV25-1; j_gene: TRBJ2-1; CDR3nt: TGTGCCAGCAGCCCGGGACAGGGTGACAATGAGCAGTTCTTC; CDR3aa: CASSPGQGDNEQFF
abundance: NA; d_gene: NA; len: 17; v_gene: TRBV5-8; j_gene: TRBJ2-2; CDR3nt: TGTGCCAGCAGCTTGGATCCAGGGTGGCCGAACACCGGGGAGCTGTTTTTT; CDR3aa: CASSLDPGWPNTGELFF
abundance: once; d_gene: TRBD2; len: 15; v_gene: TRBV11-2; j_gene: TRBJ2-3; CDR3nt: TGTGCCAGCAGCCCGCCGCGGGGGGGCCTGGATACGCAGTATTTT; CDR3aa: CASSPPRGGLDTQYF
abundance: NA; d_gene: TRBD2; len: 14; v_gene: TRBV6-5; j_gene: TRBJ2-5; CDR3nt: TGTGCCAGCAGCGAGGGACTACGGGTGGAGACCCAGTACTTC; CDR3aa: CASSEGLRVETQYF
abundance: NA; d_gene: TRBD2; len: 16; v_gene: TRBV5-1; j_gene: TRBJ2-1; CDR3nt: TGCGCCAGCAGCTCAGGACTAGCGGGGGGTAAGAATGAGCAGTTCTTC; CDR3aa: CASSSGLAGGKNEQFF
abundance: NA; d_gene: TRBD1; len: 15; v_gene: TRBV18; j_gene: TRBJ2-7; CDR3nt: TGTGCCAGCTCCAGGACCCCAGGGACAGGGTCCGAGCAGTACTTC; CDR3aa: CASSRTPGTGSEQYF
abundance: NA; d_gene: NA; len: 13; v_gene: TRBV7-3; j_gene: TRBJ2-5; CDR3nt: TGTGCCAGCAGCTTAAGGGCGCAAGAGACCCAGTACTTC; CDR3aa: CASSLRAQETQYF
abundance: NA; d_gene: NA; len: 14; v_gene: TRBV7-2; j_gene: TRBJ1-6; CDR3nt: TGTGCCAGCAGCTTGTTACAGACTAATTCACCCCTCCACTTT; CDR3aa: CASSLLQTNSPLHF